Below are 10 T cell receptor beta chains sequenced from a single sample in a study of CD8+ T cells in alopecia areata. Sequencing templates came from extracted RNA that was reverse transcribed into cDNA. The data were produced by immunoSEQ multiplex PCR, yet TCRdb's version contains in-frame clones alone and is incomplete. Sampling found around 290,000 clones, none seen once. Sorting used CD4, CD8alpha, NKG2D, NKG2ACE and other markers on pooled cutaneous lymph node cells. Input material: CD4+ T cells sorted from a lymph node. These receptors originate from a C3H/HeJ mouse with alopecia areata. The strain bears MHC haplotype H2-k.

A few counts support this clone. The genes and germline here are from mouse. The read halts 4 residues ahead of the CDR3 end, with the missing end drawn from the germline J gene. This chain uses TRBV19 with TRBJ2-3; 14 bases match TRBD2. Germline values: CDR1 FNHDT, CDR2 SITEND (reference sequence). The CDR3 is made up of 16 amino acids. The trim removed 3 bases at V and 1 base at J, leaving 1 base unmatched. Here the CDR3 reads CASSKGLGGRAETLYF. The CDR3 DNA, read in part, is TGTGCCAGCAGTAAGGGACTGGGGGGGCGTGCAGAA.

A note on this clone: The gene names given are mouse names. The CDR3 is cut off 4 residues early in the read; its end comes from the germline J gene. This chain connects TRBV2 to TRBJ2-3, with 12 bases lining up with TRBD2. This CDR3 has 17 amino acids. J gave up 0 bases and V 3 bases, and 4 bases lay outside the gene matches. Germline V gives CDR1 LGHNA, CDR2 YSYQKL. CDR3 sequence reads: CASSHGTGGSSAETLYF. The part of the CDR3 DNA that was read is TGTGCCAGCAGCCACGGGACTGGGGGGTCTAGTGCAGAA.

This clone was counted only a few times. Mouse germline and gene names are used. Read coverage stops 4 residues before the CDR3 terminus; the germline J gene supplies the remainder. The V and J genes are TRBV5 and TRBJ2-7; 8 nucleotides agree with TRBD2. Germline CDR1 LGHNA, CDR2 YNLKQL (reference sequence). V dropped 4 bases and J dropped 2; count of bases not matched to a gene: 1. The CDR3 runs to 13 residues. The CDR3 reads CASSPGGTYEQYF. The covered CDR3 bases are TGTGCCAGCAGCCCTGGGGGGACCTAT.

This clone was detected only a few times. All gene names here are mouse names. The read halts 4 residues ahead of the CDR3 end, with the missing end drawn from the germline J gene. The J gene is TRBJ2-3, the V gene TRBV13-3; possible D gene TRBD1, 6 bases. Germline CDR1 reads NNHDY; CDR2 reads SYVADS. This CDR3 spans 14 amino acids. Trimming left V 5 bases short and J 1 base short, with 11 bases between. The CDR3 DNA, read in part, is TGTGCCAGCAGAAGCAGGGGAGGTGCAGAA. Translating it yields CASRSRGGAE. The CDR3, in full, reads CASRSRGGAETLYF.

Points on this clone: Genes and germline are mouse. Coverage ceases 4 residues before the CDR3 finishes, and the germline J gene fills in the end. V gene TRBV31 combines with J gene TRBJ2-3; 7 bases match TRBD1. From germline, CDR1 is GKSSPN and CDR2 SITVG. V was pared by 1 base and J by 3 bases, with 4 bases of the junction left unmatched. The CDR3 runs 14 residues. The DNA read from the CDR3 is TGTGCCTGGAGTCACGGGACAGCAGCAGAA. It translates to CAWSHGTAAE. The whole CDR3 protein reads CAWSHGTAAETLYF.

Remarks on this clone: Gene names follow the mouse nomenclature. The read terminates 4 residues before the CDR3 end, so the remaining end is supplied by the germline J gene. The sample contains more than one DNA sequence encoding this CDR3. The chain couples TRBV19 to TRBJ2-1; D is undetermined. The CDR3 has 13 amino acids. The germline V and J ends were trimmed by 4 bases and 1 base, with 6 bases remaining between them. Per germline, CDR1 FNHDT and CDR2 SITEND (reference sequence). The CDR3 sequence is CASSPGNYAEQFF. The sequenced CDR3 bases are TGTGCCAGCAGTCCAGGAAACTATGCT.

This clone has only a few counts. Genes and germline come from the mouse. The read halts 4 residues ahead of the CDR3 end, with the missing end drawn from the germline J gene. V usage is TRBV19 and J usage is TRBJ2-4; D may be TRBD2 (7 bases). The V and J ends lost 2 bases and 2 bases respectively, with 12 bases between them. Germline-derived CDR1 and CDR2 are FNHDT and SITEND (reference sequence). The CDR3 totals 15 residues. The CDR3 sequence is CASSIRGAYQNTLYF. The sequenced part of the CDR3 DNA is TGTGCCAGCAGTATCCGGGGGGCTTATCAAAAC. Combining the CDR3 with reference TRBV19 and TRBJ2-4 gives the whole variable domain GGIITQTPKFLIGQEGQKLTLKCQQNFNHDTMYWYRQDSGKGLRLIYYSITENDLQKGDLSEGYDASREKKSSFSLTVTSAQKNEMAVFLCASSIRGAYQNTLYFGAGTRLSVL.

In its sample, this clone was seen a few times. These gene names are mouse names. Sequencing ends 4 residues short of the CDR3 end; the germline J gene provides the rest. The chain carries TRBV12-1 and TRBJ1-2; 10 nucleotides match TRBD1. The CDR3 covers 17 residues. With 0 bases clipped from V and 3 bases from J, the junction kept 9 bases outside the gene matches. Germline V lookup: CDR1 SGHSN, CDR2 HYEKVE. CDR3 DNA (partial): TGTGCCAGCTCTCTCGTTGTGGGACAGGGGACGGACTCC. This gives the protein CASSLVVGQGTDS. The complete CDR3 reads CASSLVVGQGTDSDYTF.

Remarks on this clone: Gene and germline names: mouse. The sequence runs out 4 residues before the end of the CDR3; the remainder is reconstructed from the germline J gene. This chain connects TRBV14 to TRBJ2-1, with D possibly being TRBD1 (6 bases). V lost 4 bases, J lost 2 bases, and 13 bases lay in between. The CDR3 covers 15 residues. CDR1 SGHDT and CDR2 FRDEAV come from the germline V gene. The sequenced CDR3 bases are TGTGCCAGCAGTGCTCCCCGGACAGACTATGCT. This gives the protein CASSAPRTDYA. The full CDR3 reads CASSAPRTDYAEQFF.

This clone was picked up a small number of times. Mouse gene names apply. Sequencing ends 3 residues short of the CDR3 end; the germline J gene provides the rest. This sequence joins TRBV13-1 and TRBJ1-6, with D tentatively TRBD1 (6 bases). TRBJ1-6 is an ORF, and what it does is uncertain. Germline loops: CDR1 NSHNY, CDR2 SYGAGN. The V end was cut by 2 bases, the J end by 0 bases, with 9 bases between. The CDR3 loop spans 16 amino acids. The CDR3 bases that were read are TGTGCCAGCAGTGACGGGGACAATTCCTATAATTCGCCC. Protein product: CASSDGDNSYNSP. The entire CDR3 protein is CASSDGDNSYNSPLYF.